This T cell receptor (beta chain) was profiled in a study of PD-1 blockade in classical Hodgkin lymphoma. Here immunoSEQ multiplex PCR was the method, and the copy in TCRdb shows in-frame clones only, minus some. The table lists roughly 97,000 clones, roughly 84% of them singletons. Study observations and caveats: Newly diagnosed patients had diversity similar to the baseline diversity of complete responders. Those starting nivolumab under 1 year post-ASCT were excluded. By C4D1, CD4+ diversity increased significantly, especially in complete responders.

Remarks on this clone: Its antigen is as yet unknown.

V dropped 7 bases and J dropped 6 bases, with 14 bases sitting between them. Germline lookup yields CDR1 SGHAT and CDR2 FQNNGV. The CDR3 covers 13 residues. Relapse was seen in all patients after autologous stem cell transplantation, and brentuximab vedotin exposure was variable. Patients reached a best response of complete response, partial response or progressive disease. The sequence was obtained from a human donor with classical Hodgkin lymphoma. The V gene is TRBV11-2, the J gene TRBJ2-3; D gene ambiguous. Material: peripheral blood mononuclear cells (PBMCs), obtained at baseline. The CDR3 is CASTQWVDDTQYF. DNA for the CDR3: TGTGCCAGCACCCAGTGGGTTGACGATACGCAGTATTTT.